Below, one T cell receptor beta chain is given with its context. Its antigen remains unknown. This entry belongs to a study of CD8+ T cells in alopecia areata. Germline CDR1 SGDLS, CDR2 YYNGEE. With V trimmed by 4 bases and J by 8 bases, 4 bases remained unmatched. This CDR3 contains 12 residues. Following RNA extraction, reverse transcription yielded cDNA that acted as the sequencing template. Method: immunoSEQ multiplex PCR; TCRdb's copy keeps in-frame clones and lacks some. The sample holds roughly 250,000 clones, around two thirds seen once. Collection of lesional scalp punch biopsies and peripheral blood was performed in alopecia areata patients. PBMC-derived CD4+ and CD8+ T cells were sorted. General study results and limits: Sharing of TCR sequences between patients (possibly for HLA-related reasons) was less clear than in mice. Sequencing of scalp samples also includes resident alphabeta T cells from normal skin.

This TCR derives from a human donor with alopecia areata. J is TRBJ1-1 and V is TRBV9; 8 bases fit TRBD1. The source was CD4+ T cells sorted from blood, collected at week 0. The CDR3 reads CASSSWTGEAFF. CDR3 DNA: TGTGCCAGCAGCTCTTGGACAGGGGAAGCTTTCTTT.